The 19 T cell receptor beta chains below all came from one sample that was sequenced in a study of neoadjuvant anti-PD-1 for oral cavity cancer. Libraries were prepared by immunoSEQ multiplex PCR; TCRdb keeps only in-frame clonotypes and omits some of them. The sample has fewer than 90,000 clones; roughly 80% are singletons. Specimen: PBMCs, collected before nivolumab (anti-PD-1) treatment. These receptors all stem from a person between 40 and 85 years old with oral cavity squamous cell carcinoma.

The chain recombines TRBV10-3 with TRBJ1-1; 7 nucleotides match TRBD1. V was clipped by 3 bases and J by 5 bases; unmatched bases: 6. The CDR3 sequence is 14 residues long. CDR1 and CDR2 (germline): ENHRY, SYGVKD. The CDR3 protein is CAISDRGSRTEAFF. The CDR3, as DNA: TGTGCCATCAGTGACAGGGGGAGTAGAACTGAAGCTTTCTTT.

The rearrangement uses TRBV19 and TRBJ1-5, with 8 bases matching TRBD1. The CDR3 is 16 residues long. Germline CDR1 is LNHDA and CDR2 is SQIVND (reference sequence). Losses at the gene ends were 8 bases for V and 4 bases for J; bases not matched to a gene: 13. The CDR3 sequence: CASLPSGTGVNQPQHF. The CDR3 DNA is TGTGCCAGTCTCCCTTCCGGGACAGGCGTAAATCAGCCCCAGCATTTT.

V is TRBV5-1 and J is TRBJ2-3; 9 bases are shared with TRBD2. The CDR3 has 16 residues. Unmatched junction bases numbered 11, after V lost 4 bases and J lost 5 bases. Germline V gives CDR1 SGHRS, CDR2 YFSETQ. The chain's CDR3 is CASSKRLAEGRDTQYF. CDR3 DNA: TGCGCCAGCAGCAAGCGACTAGCGGAGGGACGAGATACGCAGTATTTT.

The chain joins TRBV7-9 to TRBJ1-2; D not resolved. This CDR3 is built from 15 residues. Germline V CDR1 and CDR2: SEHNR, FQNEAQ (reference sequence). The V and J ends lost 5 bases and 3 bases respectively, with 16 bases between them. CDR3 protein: CASSLDQAAYYGYTF. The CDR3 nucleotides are TGTGCCAGCAGCCTGGATCAGGCAGCTTACTATGGCTACACCTTC.

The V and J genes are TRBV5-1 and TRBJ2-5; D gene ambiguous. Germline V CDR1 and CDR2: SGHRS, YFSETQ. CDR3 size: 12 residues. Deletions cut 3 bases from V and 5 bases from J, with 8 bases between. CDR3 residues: CASSSVMETQYF. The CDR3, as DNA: TGCGCCAGCAGCTCGGTGATGGAGACCCAGTACTTC.

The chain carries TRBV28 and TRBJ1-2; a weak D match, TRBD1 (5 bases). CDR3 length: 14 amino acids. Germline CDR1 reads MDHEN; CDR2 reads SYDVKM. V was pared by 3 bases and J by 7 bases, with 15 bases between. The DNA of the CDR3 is TGTGCCAGCAGTTTGGGGCAGGTTGTACGTGGCTACACCTTC. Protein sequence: CASSLGQVVRGYTF.

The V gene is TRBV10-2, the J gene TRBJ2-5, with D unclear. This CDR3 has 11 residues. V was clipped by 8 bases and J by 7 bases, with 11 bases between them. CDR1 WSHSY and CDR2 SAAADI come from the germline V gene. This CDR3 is CASGPGGTQYF. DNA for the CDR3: TGCGCCAGCGGACCGGGCGGGACCCAGTACTTC.

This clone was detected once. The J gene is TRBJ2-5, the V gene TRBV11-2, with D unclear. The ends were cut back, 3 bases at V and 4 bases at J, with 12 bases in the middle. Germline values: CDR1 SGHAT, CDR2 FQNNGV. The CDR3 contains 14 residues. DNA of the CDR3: TGTGCCAGCAGCTTTGGTCTCCAAAGAGAGACCCAGTACTTC. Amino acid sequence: CASSFGLQRETQYF.

The CDR3 DNA sequence: TGTGCCTGGAGTACTCCCGGGACTACTTACAATGAGCAGTTCTTC. It translates to CAWSTPGTTYNEQFF. The chain uses TRBV30 and TRBJ2-1; 7 bases align to TRBD2. This CDR3 is built from 15 residues. Trimming removed 2 bases from V and 4 bases from J; junction bases left unmatched: 8. Germline V gene lookup returns CDR1 GTSNPN and CDR2 SVGIG (reference sequence).

CDR3 sequence (DNA): TGTGCCAGCAGCGTAGCGGCTAGCGGGAGTTTCGGGTATGAGCAGTTCTTC. It specifies CASSVAASGSFGYEQFF. This chain links TRBV9 with TRBJ2-1; 10 bases line up with TRBD2. CDR1 is SGDLS, CDR2 YYNGEE, per germline. CDR3 length equals 17 residues. Unmatched junction bases numbered 11, after V lost 0 bases and J lost 8 bases.

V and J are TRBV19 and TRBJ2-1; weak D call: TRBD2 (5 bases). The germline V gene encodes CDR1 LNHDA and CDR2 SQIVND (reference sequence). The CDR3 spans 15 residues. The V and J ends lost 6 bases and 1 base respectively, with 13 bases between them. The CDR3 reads CASRVSVVSYNEQFF. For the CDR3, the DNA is TGTGCCAGTAGGGTTAGCGTAGTTTCCTACAATGAGCAGTTCTTC. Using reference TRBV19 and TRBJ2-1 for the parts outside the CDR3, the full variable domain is DGGITQSPKYLFRKEGQNVTLSCEQNLNHDAMYWYRQDPGQGLRLIYYSQIVNDFQKGDIAEGYSVSREKKESFPLTVTSAQKNPTAFYLCASRVSVVSYNEQFFGPGTRLTVL.

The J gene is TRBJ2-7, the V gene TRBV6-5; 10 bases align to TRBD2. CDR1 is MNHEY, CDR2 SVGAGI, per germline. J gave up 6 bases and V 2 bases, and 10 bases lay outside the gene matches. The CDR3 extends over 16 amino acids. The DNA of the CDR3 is TGTGCCAGCAGTTACACCCGGGGGCTAGCGGGAGTCGAGCAGTACTTC. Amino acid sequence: CASSYTRGLAGVEQYF.

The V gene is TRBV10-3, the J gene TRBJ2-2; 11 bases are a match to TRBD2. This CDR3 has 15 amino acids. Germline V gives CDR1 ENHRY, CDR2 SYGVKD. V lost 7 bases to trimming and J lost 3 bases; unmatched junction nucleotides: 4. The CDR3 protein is CAINEGLADTGELFF. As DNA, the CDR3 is TGTGCCATCAACGAGGGACTAGCGGACACCGGGGAGCTGTTTTTT.

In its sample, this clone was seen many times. The CDR3 loop is CASSFLTGMEPQHF. In DNA form, the CDR3 reads TGTGCCAGCAGTTTTCTGACAGGGATGGAGCCCCAGCATTTT. The chain combines TRBV28 with TRBJ1-5, with 7 bases that match TRBD1. Germline CDR1 and CDR2: MDHEN and SYDVKM. J gave up 8 bases and V 3 bases, and 7 bases lay outside the gene matches. The CDR3 loop spans 14 amino acids.

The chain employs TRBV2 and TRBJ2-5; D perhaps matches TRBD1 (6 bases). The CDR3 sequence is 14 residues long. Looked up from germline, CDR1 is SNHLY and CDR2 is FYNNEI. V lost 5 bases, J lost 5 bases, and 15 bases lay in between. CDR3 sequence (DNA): TGTGCCAGCAGTAAGGGACACGAGAGGGAGACCCAGTACTTC. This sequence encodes CASSKGHERETQYF.

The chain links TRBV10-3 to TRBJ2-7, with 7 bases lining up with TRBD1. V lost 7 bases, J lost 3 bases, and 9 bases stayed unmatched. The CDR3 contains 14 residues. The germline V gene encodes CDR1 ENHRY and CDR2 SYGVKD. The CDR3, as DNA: TGTGCCATCAAAGCCGGGACAGAGGACTACGAGCAGTACTTC. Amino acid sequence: CAIKAGTEDYEQYF.

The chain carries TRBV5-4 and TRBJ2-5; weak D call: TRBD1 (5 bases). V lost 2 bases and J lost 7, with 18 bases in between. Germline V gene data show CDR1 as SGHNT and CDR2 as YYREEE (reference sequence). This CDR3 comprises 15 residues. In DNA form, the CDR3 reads TGTGCCAGCAGCTTTGGGGCAGGCTTAACCGGGACCCAGTACTTC. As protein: CASSFGAGLTGTQYF.

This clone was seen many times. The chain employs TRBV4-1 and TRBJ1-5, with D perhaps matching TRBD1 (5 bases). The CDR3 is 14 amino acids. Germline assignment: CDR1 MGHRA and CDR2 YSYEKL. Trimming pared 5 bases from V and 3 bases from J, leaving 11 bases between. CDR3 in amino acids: CASSYSGANQPQHF. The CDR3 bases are TGCGCCAGCAGCTACTCCGGGGCCAATCAGCCCCAGCATTTT.

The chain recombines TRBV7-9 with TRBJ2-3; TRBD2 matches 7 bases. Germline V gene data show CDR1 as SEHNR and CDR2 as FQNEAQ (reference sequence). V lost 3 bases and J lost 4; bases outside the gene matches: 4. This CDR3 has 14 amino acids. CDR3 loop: CASSFDAGADTQYF. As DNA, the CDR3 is TGTGCCAGCAGCTTCGATGCGGGAGCAGATACGCAGTATTTT. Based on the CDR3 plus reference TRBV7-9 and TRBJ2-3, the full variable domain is DTGVSQNPRHKITKRGQNVTFRCDPISEHNRLYWYRQTLGQGPEFLTYFQNEAQLEKSRLLSDRFSAERPKGSFSTLEIQRTEQGDSAMYLCASSFDAGADTQYFGPGTRLTVL.